One and the same sample provided the 2 T cell receptor beta chains below, sequenced in a study of OX40 agonist ivuxolimab in advanced cancers. Assay used: immunoSEQ multiplex PCR; TCRdb lists only in-frame clones, some missing. The sample shows over 25,000 clones, 88% of them seen only once. The material was CD4+ or CD8+ T cells sorted from blood, obtained in a trial of the OX40 agonist ivuxolimab. Source of these receptors: an adult with an advanced solid tumor such as melanoma, head and neck, liver or kidney cancer.

This rearrangement joins TRBV27 to TRBJ1-1; 8 nucleotides match TRBD1. Per the germline V gene, CDR1 is MNHEY and CDR2 is SMNVEV (reference sequence). The CDR3 contains 16 residues. The V segment lost 5 bases and the J segment 1 base; nucleotides outside the gene matches: 9. DNA for the CDR3: TGTGCCAGCAGTCCCTGGACCGGGACAGGGAACACTGAAGCTTTCTTT. This gives the protein CASSPWTGTGNTEAFF.

The J gene is TRBJ1-2, the V gene TRBV29-1; no firm D call. The ends were cut back, 4 bases at V and 0 bases at J, with 15 bases in the middle. The CDR3 runs to 15 residues. In germline, CDR1 is SQVTM, CDR2 ANQGSEA. The CDR3 loop reads CSVVAGIGANYGYTF. The CDR3 nucleotides are TGCAGCGTTGTTGCGGGAATTGGAGCTAACTATGGCTACACCTTC.